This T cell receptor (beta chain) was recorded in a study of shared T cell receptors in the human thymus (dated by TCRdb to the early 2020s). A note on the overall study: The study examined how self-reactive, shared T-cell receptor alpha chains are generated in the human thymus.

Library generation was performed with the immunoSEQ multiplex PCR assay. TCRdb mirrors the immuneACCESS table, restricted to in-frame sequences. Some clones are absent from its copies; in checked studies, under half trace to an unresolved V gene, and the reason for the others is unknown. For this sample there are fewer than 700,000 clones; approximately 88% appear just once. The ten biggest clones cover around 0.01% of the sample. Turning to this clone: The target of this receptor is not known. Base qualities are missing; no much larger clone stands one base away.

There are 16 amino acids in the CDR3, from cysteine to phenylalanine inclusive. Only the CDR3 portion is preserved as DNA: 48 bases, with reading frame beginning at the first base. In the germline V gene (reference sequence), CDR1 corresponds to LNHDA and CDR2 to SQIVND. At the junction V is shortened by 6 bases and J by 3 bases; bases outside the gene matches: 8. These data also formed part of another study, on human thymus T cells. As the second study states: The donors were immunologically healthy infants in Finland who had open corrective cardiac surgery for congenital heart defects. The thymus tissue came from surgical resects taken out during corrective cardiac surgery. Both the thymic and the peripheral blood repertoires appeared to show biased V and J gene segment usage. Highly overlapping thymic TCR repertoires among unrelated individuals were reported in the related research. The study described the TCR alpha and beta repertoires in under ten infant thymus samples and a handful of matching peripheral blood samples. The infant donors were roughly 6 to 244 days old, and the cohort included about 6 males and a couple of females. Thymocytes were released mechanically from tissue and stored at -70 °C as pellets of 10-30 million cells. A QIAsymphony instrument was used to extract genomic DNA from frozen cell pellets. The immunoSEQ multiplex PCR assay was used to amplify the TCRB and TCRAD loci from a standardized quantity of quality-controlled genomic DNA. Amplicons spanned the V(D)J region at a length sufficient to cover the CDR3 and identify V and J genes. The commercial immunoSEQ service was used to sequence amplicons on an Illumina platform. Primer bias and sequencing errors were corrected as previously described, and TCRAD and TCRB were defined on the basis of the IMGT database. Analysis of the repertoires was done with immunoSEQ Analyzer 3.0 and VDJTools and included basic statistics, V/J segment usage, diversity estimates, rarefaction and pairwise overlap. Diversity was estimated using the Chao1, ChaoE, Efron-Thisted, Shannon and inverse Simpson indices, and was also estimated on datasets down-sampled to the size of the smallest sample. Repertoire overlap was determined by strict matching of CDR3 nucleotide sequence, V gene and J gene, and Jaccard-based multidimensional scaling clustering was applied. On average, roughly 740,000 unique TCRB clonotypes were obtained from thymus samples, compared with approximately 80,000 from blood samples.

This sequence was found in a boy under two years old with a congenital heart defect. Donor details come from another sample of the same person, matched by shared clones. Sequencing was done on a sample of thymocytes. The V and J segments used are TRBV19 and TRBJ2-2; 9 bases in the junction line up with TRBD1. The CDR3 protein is CASSIQGARYTGELFF. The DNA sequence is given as TGTGCCAGTAGCATACAGGGGGCGCGGTACACCGGGGAGCTGTTTTTT.